Below are 32 T cell receptor beta chains sequenced from a single sample in a study of naive and memory T cell subsets. The beta constant-region primer was an equimolar mix of two oligonucleotides covering TRBC1 and TRBC2. Ligated cDNA was amplified by four rounds of PCR with nested alpha and beta constant-region primers and SP2. One entry per CDR3 protein, called by TCRdb with MiXCR from the UMI-ligation and nested PCR reads. The data show tens of thousands of distinct CDR3 sequences, approximately 9.2% seen once. The sequenced sample was naive CD8+ T cells from blood. Receptors were obtained from a human donor in good health.

This clonotype was detected many times. The CDR3 DNA sequence: TGCAGCGTTGAAGAGGGGCGCATATATGGCTACACCTTC. Translation: CSVEEGRIYGYTF. The chain links TRBV29-1 to TRBJ1-2; D possibly corresponds to TRBD1 (5 bases). Deletions cut 0 bases from V and 5 bases from J, with 10 bases between. The CDR3 runs 13 residues. The germline gives CDR1 SQVTM, CDR2 ANQGSEA.

This clonotype was recorded a few times. J is TRBJ2-7 and V is TRBV10-3, with a weak D call TRBD2 (5 bases). V was clipped by 4 bases and J by 5 bases, with 18 bases between them. CDR3 length equals 15 residues. The germline CDR1 and CDR2 sequences are ENHRY and SYGVKD. CDR3 loop: CAISGLGQAGHEQYF. The CDR3 DNA reads as TGTGCCATCAGTGGATTAGGGCAGGCGGGTCACGAGCAGTACTTC.

This clonotype was observed many times. The genes are TRBV7-8 and TRBJ2-2, with TRBD1 as a possible D gene (6 bases). V dropped 1 base and J dropped 5 bases, with 11 bases sitting between them. CDR1 and CDR2 from the germline V gene are SGHVS and FQNEAQ. The CDR3 runs 15 residues. CDR3 DNA: TGTGCCAGCAGCTTAGGAGGACAGAGAACCGGGGAGCTGTTTTTT. Amino acids: CASSLGGQRTGELFF.

The chain couples TRBV14 to TRBJ2-5, with TRBD1 matching over 7 bases. Unmatched junction bases numbered 9, after V lost 0 bases and J lost 2 bases. In germline, CDR1 is SGHDN, CDR2 FVKESK. This CDR3 has 17 residues. CDR3 residues: CASSQDLTGDWQETQYF. The CDR3, as DNA: TGTGCCAGCAGCCAAGATCTTACAGGGGATTGGCAAGAGACCCAGTACTTC.

On this clonotype: Germline is not matched at one junction end, which may reflect a read error. The CDR3, as DNA: TGCAGCGTTGCCGGGTCCCCTTATGGCGACACCTTC. This encodes CSVAGSPYGDTF. V gene TRBV29-1 combines with J gene TRBJ1-2, with D hard to call. Germline V CDR1 and CDR2: SQVTM, ANQGSEA. This CDR3 region has 12 residues.

The table lists this clonotype with many counts. The V gene is TRBV5-5, the J gene TRBJ1-1, with 10 bases that match TRBD1. Germline CDR1 is SGHKS and CDR2 is YYEKEE (reference sequence). The V gene end was trimmed by 0 bases and the J gene end by 4 bases; junction bases not matched to a gene: 0. The CDR3 totals 14 residues. CDR3 DNA: TGTGCCAGCAGCTTGGGACAGGGGGCCACTGAAGCTTTCTTT. Translation gives CASSLGQGATEAFF.

V gene TRBV7-9 combines with J gene TRBJ1-6; unclear D gene. V was clipped by 1 base and J by 8 bases, with 15 bases between them. CDR1 is SEHNR, CDR2 FQNEAQ, per germline (reference sequence). This CDR3 is 16 amino acids long. CDR3 coding DNA: TGTGCCAGCAGCTTAGGTTATCCCGCCGAGGATTCACCCCTCCACTTT. Its protein is CASSLGYPAEDSPLHF.

This clonotype was detected only a few times. The chain recombines TRBV27 with TRBJ1-5; D unclear. V lost 8 bases and J 1 base, leaving 12 bases between the germline ends. This CDR3 contains 14 residues. The germline V gene encodes CDR1 MNHEY and CDR2 SMNVEV (reference sequence). CDR3 region: CASDSGRSNQPQHF. The CDR3 bases are TGTGCCAGCGACTCAGGACGGAGCAATCAGCCCCAGCATTTT.

This clonotype has only a few counts. The chain has TRBV20-1 and TRBJ2-3; no firm D call. From germline, CDR1 is DFQATT and CDR2 SNEGSKA (reference sequence). The CDR3 contains 12 residues. The ends were cut back, 5 bases at V and 4 bases at J, with 10 bases in the middle. The CDR3 DNA reads TGCAGTGCTGCCCCTTGGGCAGATACGCAGTATTTT. As protein: CSAAPWADTQYF.

This clonotype was counted ten times or more. The rearrangement links TRBV9 to TRBJ1-1, with TRBD1 as a possible D gene (5 bases). V lost 4 bases, J lost 1 base, and 11 bases lay in between. The CDR3 loop spans 14 amino acids. Germline V lookup: CDR1 SGDLS, CDR2 YYNGEE. CDR3 sequence reads: CASSSRDPNTEAFF. CDR3 in DNA: TGTGCCAGCAGCAGCCGGGACCCGAACACTGAAGCTTTCTTT.

In its sample, this clonotype was seen many times. The chain combines TRBV6-1 with TRBJ2-6, with D unclear. V lost 4 bases and J lost 1, with 8 bases in between. CDR3 size: 15 residues. Per the germline V gene, CDR1 is MNHNS and CDR2 is SASEGT. CDR3 nucleotide sequence: TGTGCCAGCAGTGCCGTCGTTTCTGGGGCCAACGTCCTGACTTTC. Translated, it gives CASSAVVSGANVLTF.

This clonotype was found many times. The chain couples TRBV9 to TRBJ2-7; TRBD2 agrees at 8 bases. V was pared by 4 bases and J by 4 bases, with 10 bases of the junction left unmatched. The CDR3 covers 15 residues. Germline CDR1 SGDLS, CDR2 YYNGEE. CDR3 DNA sequence: TGTGCCAGCAGCTCTGGTGTGGCGGGAGGTTACGAGCAGTACTTC. Translated: CASSSGVAGGYEQYF.

This clonotype was seen a handful of times. The chain links TRBV7-8 to TRBJ1-5; possible D gene TRBD1, 5 bases. The CDR3 extends over 15 amino acids. Germline CDR1 and CDR2: SGHVS and FQNEAQ. Trimming removed 5 bases at V and 7 bases at J, with 18 bases between. The CDR3 DNA is TGTGCCAGCAGCCTAAGGGGACCCGGGGTGCAGCCCCAGCATTTT. Translation gives CASSLRGPGVQPQHF.

The chain couples TRBV25-1 to TRBJ1-3; 10 nucleotides align to TRBD1. In germline, CDR1 is MGHDK, CDR2 SYGVNS. CDR3 length: 16 amino acids. J lost 8 bases, V lost 5 bases, and 12 bases had no gene match. CDR3 in amino acids: CASSTRQGALGDTIYF. CDR3 coding DNA: TGTGCCAGCAGTACTCGACAGGGGGCATTGGGAGACACCATATATTTT.

In this sample, this clonotype turned up a few times. The chain joins TRBV10-3 to TRBJ2-5; D gene uncertain. With 1 base removed from V and 0 bases from J, the gap between germline ends came to 3 bases. The germline V gene encodes CDR1 ENHRY and CDR2 SYGVKD. The CDR3 has 13 residues. Here the CDR3 DNA reads TGTGCCATCAGTGAGTGGGACCAAGAGACCCAGTACTTC. The encoded protein is CAISEWDQETQYF.

This clonotype was seen repeatedly, ten times or more. The chain uses TRBV12-5 and TRBJ1-5, with D uncertain. This CDR3 is built from 11 residues. The V end lost 6 bases, the J end lost 10 bases, and 10 bases lay between the germline ends. Germline values: CDR1 LGHNT, CDR2 FRNRAP. CDR3 DNA sequence: TGTGCTAGTGGGGTTAATGTACCCCAGCATTTT. Translated: CASGVNVPQHF.

The chain has TRBV29-1 and TRBJ2-7; D is unresolved. The CDR3 consists of 14 residues. The germline V gene encodes CDR1 SQVTM and CDR2 ANQGSEA. The V end lost 2 bases, the J end lost 3 bases, and 14 bases lay between the germline ends. This CDR3 reads CSVEIPDSSYEQYF. The CDR3 nucleotides are TGCAGCGTTGAAATCCCCGATTCGAGCTACGAGCAGTACTTC.

In this sample, this clonotype turned up a few times. The V call is TRBV29-1, the J call TRBJ1-1, with D tentatively TRBD1 (6 bases). The CDR3 has 13 amino acids. V lost 6 bases and J 0 bases, leaving 11 bases between the germline ends. CDR1 is SQVTM and CDR2 is ANQGSEA in the germline V gene. CDR3 protein: CSVDSTLNTEAFF. Here the CDR3 DNA reads TGCAGCGTGGACAGTACCTTGAACACTGAAGCTTTCTTT.

The rearrangement links TRBV20-1 to TRBJ2-1; D remains unclear. The ends were cut back, 5 bases at V and 6 bases at J, with 14 bases in the middle. This CDR3 has 13 residues. Germline V CDR1 and CDR2: DFQATT, SNEGSKA (reference sequence). Written as DNA, the CDR3 is TGCAGTGCTCATCTAGAAAGTGTCAATGAGCAGTTCTTC. Protein: CSAHLESVNEQFF.

The CDR3 DNA reads TGTGCCAGCAGTTTAACCCGGACCTACGAGCAGTACTTC. It translates to CASSLTRTYEQYF. The chain couples TRBV28 to TRBJ2-7; D call uncertain. This CDR3 spans 13 amino acids. The V and J ends lost 2 bases and 2 bases respectively, with 7 bases between them. CDR1 is MDHEN, CDR2 SYDVKM, per germline. The complete variable domain, with remaining parts taken from reference TRBV28 and TRBJ2-7, reads DVKVTQSSRYLVKRTGEKVFLECVQDMDHENMFWYRQDPGLGLRLIYFSYDVKMKEKGDIPEGYSVSREKKERFSLILESASTNQTSMYLCASSLTRTYEQYFGPGTRLTVT.

Only a few counts were recorded for this clonotype. V usage is TRBV5-1 and J usage is TRBJ2-7; 7 nucleotides align to TRBD2. Germline V lookup: CDR1 SGHRS, CDR2 YFSETQ. After removal of 5 bases from V and 2 bases from J, the junction contained 16 bases not matched to a gene. The CDR3 sequence is 17 residues long. CDR3 loop: CASSSRASGDVTYEQYF. CDR3 bases: TGCGCCAGCAGTTCCCGGGCTAGCGGTGATGTAACCTACGAGCAGTACTTC.

This clonotype has at least ten counts. The rearrangement uses TRBV4-3 and TRBJ2-7; 7 nucleotides agree with TRBD2. This CDR3 contains 15 residues. V was pared by 0 bases and J by 9 bases, with 11 bases of the junction left unmatched. Germline V gives CDR1 LGHNA, CDR2 YSLEER. The CDR3 region has the DNA TGCGCCAGCAGCCAAGATTGGGGGGGGACCTCCGGGCAGTACTTC. This codes for CASSQDWGGTSGQYF.

The chain uses TRBV12-3 or TRBV12-4 and TRBJ2-1; D uncertain. V dropped 5 bases and J dropped 3 bases, with 11 bases sitting between them. The CDR3 contains 14 residues. The CDR3 region is CASSLSGLYNEQFF. The CDR3 bases are TGTGCCAGCAGTCTCTCGGGCCTCTACAATGAGCAGTTCTTC.

V and J are TRBV9 and TRBJ2-3, with 7 bases fitting TRBD1. Germline loops: CDR1 SGDLS, CDR2 YYNGEE. The ends lost 0 bases at V and 1 base at J; junction bases unmatched: 2. The CDR3 is made up of 15 amino acids. In nucleotides, the CDR3 is TGTGCCAGCAGCGTAGCTGGGACAGGCACAGATACGCAGTATTTT. Translated: CASSVAGTGTDTQYF.

This clonotype has ten or more counts. V and J are TRBV7-8 and TRBJ2-1; D perhaps matches TRBD1 (5 bases). The CDR3 is 16 amino acids. With 1 base removed from V and 3 bases from J, the gap between germline ends came to 13 bases. The germline V gene has CDR1 SGHVS and CDR2 FQNEAQ. The CDR3, as DNA: TGTGCCAGCAGCTTAGGGCAGGGTGGAATCTACAATGAGCAGTTCTTC. Its protein is CASSLGQGGIYNEQFF.

This clonotype has at least ten counts. The chain couples TRBV27 to TRBJ2-7; D gene uncertain. CDR1 is MNHEY, CDR2 SMNVEV, per germline (reference sequence). The V gene lost 6 bases and the J gene lost 0 bases, with 6 bases spanning the gap. The CDR3 covers 12 residues. CDR3 sequence reads: CASSPRSYEQYF. In DNA form, the CDR3 reads TGTGCCAGCAGCCCGCGCTCCTACGAGCAGTACTTC.

This clonotype was found many times. This rearrangement joins TRBV7-8 to TRBJ2-3, with TRBD2 identical over 7 bases. V shed 2 bases, J shed 3 bases, and the junction held 5 bases outside the gene matches. This CDR3 is 15 amino acids long. CDR1 is SGHVS, CDR2 FQNEAQ, per germline. The CDR3 DNA is TGTGCCAGCAGCTTATTTGCGGGAGTGACAGATACGCAGTATTTT. Translating it yields CASSLFAGVTDTQYF.

This clonotype was observed at least ten times. This rearrangement joins TRBV20-1 to TRBJ2-7; 12 bases map to TRBD1. The CDR3 has 19 amino acids. Germline lookup yields CDR1 DFQATT and CDR2 SNEGSKA (reference sequence). The V segment lost 3 bases and the J segment 2 bases; nucleotides outside the gene matches: 17. CDR3 sequence: CSASHRDRGRDDIAYEQYF. The DNA of the CDR3 is TGCAGTGCTAGTCATCGGGACAGGGGGCGCGACGACATTGCCTACGAGCAGTACTTC.

Many counts were recorded for this clonotype. The CDR3 nucleotides read TGCAGCGCCGAATTTAGGGGCTCTGGGGCCAACGTCCTGACTTTC. It specifies CSAEFRGSGANVLTF. This chain links TRBV29-1 with TRBJ2-6, with D possibly being TRBD1 (5 bases). Per the germline V gene, CDR1 is SQVTM and CDR2 is ANQGSEA. V was cut by 7 bases and J by 0 bases, with 13 bases left in between. The CDR3 sequence is 15 residues long.

Notes on this clonotype: At one boundary the junction diverges from the germline segment, which might be a read error. This rearrangement joins TRBV27 to TRBJ2-1; D is possibly TRBD1 (8 bases). This CDR3 region has 13 residues. Per germline, CDR1 MNHEY and CDR2 SMNVEV (reference sequence). CDR3 protein: CASSAKSDREGIF. For the CDR3, the DNA is TGTGCCAGCAGTGCCAAGTCGGACAGGGAGGGGATCTTC.

There are a few counts of this clonotype. The V gene is TRBV20-1, the J gene TRBJ2-2, with D possibly being TRBD2 (5 bases). Germline V lookup: CDR1 DFQATT, CDR2 SNEGSKA (reference sequence). V lost 0 bases and J lost 2, with 13 bases in between. The CDR3 loop spans 16 amino acids. The CDR3 region is CSARDPAAVNTGELFF. The CDR3 nucleotides are TGCAGTGCTAGAGACCCAGCGGCAGTTAACACCGGGGAGCTGTTTTTT.

This clonotype was observed at least ten times. The chain uses TRBV5-1 and TRBJ2-5; 7 nucleotides agree with TRBD1. The CDR3 length is 14 residues. Trimming cost V 4 bases and J 1 base; bases outside gene matches: 4. Per germline, CDR1 SGHRS and CDR2 YFSETQ. CDR3 sequence: CASSPWTGQETQYF. DNA of the CDR3: TGCGCCAGCAGCCCCTGGACAGGCCAAGAGACCCAGTACTTC. Variable domain in full (rest from reference TRBV5-1 and TRBJ2-5): KAGVTQTPRYLIKTRGQQVTLSCSPISGHRSVSWYQQTPGQGLQFLFEYFSETQRNKGNFPGRFSGRQFSNSRSEMNVSTLELGDSALYLCASSPWTGQETQYFGPGTRLLVL.